This T cell receptor beta chain was captured by sequencing in a study of T cell repertoires in cytomegalovirus infection (dated 2019 in TCRdb). As for the study more broadly: Donor HLA type was relevant to the analysis, because carriage of CMV infection together with the matching HLA type was indicated by public TCR beta signatures.

Details on this clonotype: Its target antigen remains unknown. No clone much larger than this one lies a single base away; base qualities are absent.

Overall study results and their limits: Cumulative frequency of public TCR beta family members discriminated carriers of CMV infection plus the relevant HLA type in this cohort and an independent approximately 340-donor cohort. The ex vivo response was dominated by HLA-C-restricted CMV-specific TCR beta clonotypes, which also provided the single most frequent clonotype in two of eight donors.

Sequenced using an Illumina HiSeq 1500. TCRdb took the public reads, trimmed them with fastp at Q25, ran MiXCR for clone calling and kept in-frame beta chains. Here each entry gathers all rows of one CDR3 protein and keeps the most common genes and DNA. The sample table holds more than 500,000 distinct CDR3 sequences, of which about 15% were seen once. The ten most abundant clones make up 20% to 30% of the sample. The CDR3, from cysteine to phenylalanine, totals 16 residues. CDR3 DNA only is kept here, 48 bases in frame from base 1. Reading the germline V gene gives CDR1 SGDLS and CDR2 YYNGEE. V is cut back by 2 bases and J by 3 bases, with 8 bases in the junction unmatched.

The sample consisted of CD8+ T cells from PBMCs. Rearrangement joined TRBV9 to TRBJ2-3; a stretch of 8 junction bases matches TRBD2. The origin of this receptor is a human donor in good health (CMV status not recorded). Some clones in this sample may be carry-over from other donors' samples. In nucleotide form, the sequence is TGTGCCAGCAGCGTCGCTGGCCAGCGGGAGACAGATACGCAGTATTTT. Translation gives CASSVAGQRETDTQYF.